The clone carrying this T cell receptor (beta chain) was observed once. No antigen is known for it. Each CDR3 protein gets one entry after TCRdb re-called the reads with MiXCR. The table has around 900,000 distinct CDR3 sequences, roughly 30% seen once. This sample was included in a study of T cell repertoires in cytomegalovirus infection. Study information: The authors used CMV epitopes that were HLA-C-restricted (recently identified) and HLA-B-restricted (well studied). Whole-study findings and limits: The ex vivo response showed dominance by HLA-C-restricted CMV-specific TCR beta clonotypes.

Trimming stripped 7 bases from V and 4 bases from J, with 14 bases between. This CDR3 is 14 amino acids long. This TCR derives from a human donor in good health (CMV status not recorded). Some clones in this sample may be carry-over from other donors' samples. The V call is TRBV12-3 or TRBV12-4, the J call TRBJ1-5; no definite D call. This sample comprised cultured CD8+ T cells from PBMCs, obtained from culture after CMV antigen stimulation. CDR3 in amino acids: CASMGGFLNQPQHF. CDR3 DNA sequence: TGTGCCAGCATGGGTGGATTCCTGAATCAGCCCCAGCATTTT.